This TCR beta chain is from a study of control samples from healthy donors and cancer patients. The V end lost 5 bases, the J end lost 8 bases, and 9 bases lay between the germline ends. There are 12 residues in the CDR3. Germline CDR1 reads MNHEY; CDR2 reads SVGAGI. Assay: immunoSEQ multiplex PCR; the TCRdb copy retains only in-frame clones and omits some. The sample contains roughly 130,000 clones, about 95% of which appear only once. The receptor was derived from a man aged 30 to 45 in good health. This chain links TRBV6-5 with TRBJ2-2; D is unresolved. Sequences were obtained from blood. CDR3 DNA sequence: TGTGCCAGCAGTCCACTAATTGGGGAGCTGTTTTTT. This encodes CASSPLIGELFF.